This T cell receptor (beta chain) was observed in a study of breast tumors, draining lymph nodes, adjacent tissues. The lymph nodes were axillary draining lymph nodes from breast cancer patients. TCRdb passed the multiplex PCR reads through MiXCR, listing each CDR3 protein once. Among over 200,000 distinct CDR3 sequences listed, around 32% were seen once. The table lists this clonotype with many counts. The CDR3 is 13 residues long. Trimming removed 0 bases at V and 6 bases at J, with 9 bases between. From germline, CDR1 is SQVTM and CDR2 ANQGSEA. This chain connects TRBV29-1 to TRBJ2-1; D remains ambiguous. Sequencing was carried out using axillary lymph node tissue. This sequence originates from a female donor with breast cancer. Some clones in this sample may be carry-over from other donors' samples. The CDR3 here is CSVEEGRVNEQFF. DNA for the CDR3: TGCAGCGTTGAAGAAGGTAGGGTCAATGAGCAGTTCTTC.